These 6 T cell receptor beta chains originate from one sample sequenced in a study of T cell responses to AZD1222 COVID-19 vaccine. Generated by immunoSEQ multiplex PCR, the TCRdb table keeps only in-frame clones and is missing some. Of tens of thousands of clones in the sample, over 80% are singletons; the top ten hold 15% to 20%. The specimen was peripheral blood, collected 28 days after the second AZD1222 dose. The receptors were gathered from an adult who received the AZD1222 COVID-19 vaccine.

This clone has only one observation. The J gene is TRBJ2-4, the V gene TRBV7-9; a possible D gene is TRBD1 (6 bases). The CDR3 is 14 residues long. V lost 10 bases, J lost 0 bases, and 13 bases lay in between. CDR1 and CDR2 from the germline V gene are SEHNR and FQNEAQ (reference sequence). The CDR3 loop reads CATAGALAKNIQYF. The DNA of the CDR3 is TGTGCCACAGCAGGGGCGCTAGCCAAAAACATTCAGTACTTC.

The gene calls are TRBV21-1 and TRBJ2-3; the DNA was not compared with TRBD2, the D call given in the table. TRBV21-1 is a pseudogene. CDR3 size: 17 residues. CDR3 in DNA: TGTGCCAGCAGCCTTCTTAATGGGGGGGGCTGCACAGATACGCAGTATTTT. It specifies CASSLLNGGGCTDTQYF.

In its sample, this clone was seen once. The V and J genes are TRBV5-1 and TRBJ2-5; D tentatively fits TRBD1 or TRBD2 (5 bases each). There are 15 residues in the CDR3. The V gene's germline CDR1 is SGHRS and CDR2 YFSETQ. Trimming cost V 6 bases and J 2 bases, with 17 bases left between them. DNA of the CDR3: TGCGCCAGCACTATTGAAGGGACGGCGCAAGAGACCCAGTACTTC. It specifies CASTIEGTAQETQYF.

The chain is built from TRBV6-5 and TRBJ1-1, with a possible D match to TRBD1 (5 bases). This CDR3 comprises 13 residues. V was clipped by 7 bases and J by 6 bases, with 15 bases between them. CDR1 is MNHEY, CDR2 SVGAGI, per germline. The CDR3 bases are TGTGCCAGCACCAGGGCGCAAGAAGCTGAAGCTTTCTTT. It yields the protein CASTRAQEAEAFF.

The chain is built from TRBV18 and TRBJ2-1, with D possibly matching TRBD2 (6 bases). Trimming stripped 2 bases from V and 10 bases from J, with 15 bases between. This CDR3 is 14 amino acids long. CDR1 is KGHSH and CDR2 is LQKENI in the germline V gene. The CDR3 loop is CASSPYPQGGEQFF. In nucleotides, the CDR3 is TGTGCCAGCTCACCATATCCGCAGGGAGGAGAGCAGTTCTTC.

J is TRBJ1-2 and V is TRBV9; maybe TRBD1 (5 bases). Germline lookup yields CDR1 SGDLS and CDR2 YYNGEE. Deletions cut 3 bases from V and 2 bases from J, with 11 bases between. This CDR3 region has 14 residues. For the CDR3, the DNA is TGTGCCAGCAGCGCCAGGGCCCGGAACTATGGCTACACCTTC. Translated, it gives CASSARARNYGYTF.